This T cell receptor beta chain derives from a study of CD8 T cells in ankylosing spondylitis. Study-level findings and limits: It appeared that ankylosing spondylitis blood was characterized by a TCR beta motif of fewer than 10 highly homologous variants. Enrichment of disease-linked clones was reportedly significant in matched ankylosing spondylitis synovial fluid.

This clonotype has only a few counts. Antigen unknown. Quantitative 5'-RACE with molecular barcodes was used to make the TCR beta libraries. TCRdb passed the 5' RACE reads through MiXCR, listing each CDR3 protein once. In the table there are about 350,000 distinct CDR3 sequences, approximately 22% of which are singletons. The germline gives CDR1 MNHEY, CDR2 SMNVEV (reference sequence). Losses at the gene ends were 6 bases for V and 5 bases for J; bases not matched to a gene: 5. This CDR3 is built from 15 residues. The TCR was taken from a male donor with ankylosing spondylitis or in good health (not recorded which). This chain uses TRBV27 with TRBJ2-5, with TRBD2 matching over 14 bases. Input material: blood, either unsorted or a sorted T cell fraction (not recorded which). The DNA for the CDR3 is TGTGCCAGCAGGTTGACTAGCGGGGGGGCGGAGACCCAGTACTTC. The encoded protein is CASRLTSGGAETQYF.